The next 30 T cell receptor beta chains were all read from a single sample in a study of T cell repertoires in cytomegalovirus infection. Each CDR3 protein gets one entry after TCRdb re-called the reads with MiXCR. Of roughly 500,000 distinct CDR3 sequences in the sample, approximately 10% were seen once. Specimen: PBMCs. Receptor source: a human donor in good health (CMV status not recorded). Some clones in this sample may be carry-over from other donors' samples.

This clonotype was found a few times. The chain uses TRBV29-1 and TRBJ2-5; TRBD2 aligns across 7 bases. The CDR3 is 17 residues long. The germline CDR1 and CDR2 sequences are SQVTM and ANQGSEA. V shed 4 bases and J 4 bases; nucleotides not matched to a gene: 18. CDR3 nucleotide sequence: TGCAGCGTTGGACCCCTGAGTGGCGGGAGTACCGCAGAGACCCAGTACTTC. This gives the protein CSVGPLSGGSTAETQYF.

This clonotype has ten or more counts. The chain employs TRBV20-1 and TRBJ2-3; 7 nucleotides align to TRBD2. The V gene's germline CDR1 is DFQATT and CDR2 SNEGSKA (reference sequence). Trimming cost V 3 bases and J 2 bases; bases outside gene matches: 8. This CDR3 has 15 residues. The CDR3 spells CSASASSGPTDTQYF. CDR3 nucleotides: TGCAGTGCTAGCGCCTCTAGCGGACCCACAGATACGCAGTATTTT.

The table lists this clonotype with many counts. The gene calls are TRBV11-2 and TRBJ1-6; 7 nucleotides match TRBD1. V shed 0 bases and J 7 bases; nucleotides not matched to a gene: 6. Germline loops: CDR1 SGHAT, CDR2 FQNNGV. The CDR3 consists of 16 residues. The CDR3 DNA reads as TGTGCCAGCAGCTTAGACTACAGGGGTAGGAATTCACCCCTCCACTTT. It specifies CASSLDYRGRNSPLHF.

The J gene is TRBJ2-1, the V gene TRBV10-3; 9 nucleotides match TRBD2. The CDR3 is 16 amino acids. V was pared by 0 bases and J by 0 bases, with 0 bases of the junction left unmatched. Germline values: CDR1 ENHRY, CDR2 SYGVKD. The CDR3 sequence: CAISESTSGSYNEQFF. CDR3 in DNA: TGTGCCATCAGTGAGTCGACTAGCGGCTCCTACAATGAGCAGTTCTTC.

This clonotype was seen at least ten times. This chain links TRBV29-1 with TRBJ2-7, with a weak D call TRBD2 (6 bases). This CDR3 comprises 12 residues. Germline lookup yields CDR1 SQVTM and CDR2 ANQGSEA. V was pared by 4 bases and J by 2 bases, with 9 bases between. This chain's CDR3 is CSVAREPYEQYF. The CDR3 DNA sequence: TGCAGCGTTGCCCGGGAGCCCTACGAGCAGTACTTC.

This clonotype appeared many times. The V and J genes are TRBV6-2 or TRBV6-3 and TRBJ2-6; the D is unclear. The CDR3 has 14 amino acids. Germline CDR1 MNHEY, CDR2 SVGEGT. With 5 bases removed from V and 1 base from J, the gap between germline ends came to 6 bases. The CDR3 is CASSEVSGANVLTF. As DNA, the CDR3 is TGTGCCAGCAGTGAGGTATCTGGGGCCAACGTCCTGACTTTC.

V usage is TRBV28 and J usage is TRBJ1-2, with TRBD1 identical over 10 bases. Germline V gene data show CDR1 as MDHEN and CDR2 as SYDVKM. The CDR3 extends over 14 amino acids. CDR3 coding DNA: TGTGCGGCGGGACAGGGGTATCCTAACTATGGCTACACCTTC. This encodes CAAGQGYPNYGYTF.

This clonotype has ten or more counts. The chain couples TRBV11-2 to TRBJ2-2, with D uncertain. CDR3 length: 15 residues. V lost 5 bases and J lost 0, with 10 bases in between. Germline assignment: CDR1 SGHAT and CDR2 FQNNGV. The CDR3 reads CASSPRGSNTGELFF. CDR3 coding DNA: TGTGCCAGCAGCCCGAGAGGCTCGAACACCGGGGAGCTGTTTTTT.

This clonotype was counted many times. The rearrangement joins TRBV12-3 or TRBV12-4 to TRBJ2-1; 9 bases fit TRBD2. V dropped 5 bases and J dropped 9; count of bases not matched to a gene: 11. The CDR3 has 15 residues. CDR3 nucleotide sequence: TGTGCCAGCAGTCACACTAGCGGGTTCGGTCCTGAGCAGTTCTTC. This gives the protein CASSHTSGFGPEQFF.

Ten or more counts support this clonotype. DNA for the CDR3: TGCAGTGCTAGAGGGTTGGTCTCTGGGGCCAACGTCCTGACTTTC. It translates to CSARGLVSGANVLTF. The V call is TRBV20-1, the J call TRBJ2-6, with D unclear. The V gene lost 1 base and the J gene lost 0 bases, with 7 bases spanning the gap. CDR1 is DFQATT, CDR2 SNEGSKA, per germline (reference sequence). This CDR3 comprises 15 residues.

This clonotype showed up just a few times. CDR3: CASRTVMNTEAFF. DNA for the CDR3: TGTGCCAGCAGAACAGTCATGAACACTGAAGCTTTCTTT. The chain combines TRBV28 with TRBJ1-1; D gene unclear. This CDR3 comprises 13 residues. Per the germline V gene, CDR1 is MDHEN and CDR2 is SYDVKM. V lost 6 bases, J lost 0 bases, and 8 bases lay in between.

This clonotype was recorded many times. The J gene is TRBJ2-7, the V gene TRBV28, with 9 bases that match TRBD1. The CDR3 is 14 residues long. With 3 bases clipped from V and 3 bases from J, the junction kept 3 bases outside the gene matches. The germline V gene has CDR1 MDHEN and CDR2 SYDVKM. The CDR3 DNA reads TGTGCCAGCAGTTTTTTGGGACAGGGCTACGAGCAGTACTTC. It specifies CASSFLGQGYEQYF.

In its sample, this clonotype was seen a few times. This sequence joins TRBV19 and TRBJ1-2, with D unresolved. The V end lost 10 bases, the J end lost 2 bases, and 5 bases lay between the germline ends. The CDR3 extends over 10 amino acids. Germline CDR1 and CDR2: LNHDA and SQIVND (reference sequence). CDR3 amino acids: CATGNYGYTF. DNA for the CDR3: TGTGCCACGGGAAACTATGGCTACACCTTC.

There are many counts of this clonotype. J is TRBJ1-5 and V is TRBV6-6; tentatively, D is TRBD1 (5 bases). The CDR3 consists of 16 residues. V shed 5 bases and J shed 6 bases, with 20 bases lying between them. CDR1 is MNHNY, CDR2 SVGAGI, per germline (reference sequence). CDR3 nucleotides: TGTGCCAGCAGTCACTTTGGCCAGGGTGGGGCTCAGCCCCAGCATTTT. Protein: CASSHFGQGGAQPQHF.

This clonotype was observed many times. The CDR3 DNA reads as TGTGCCAGCAGCTTACGCGGGCGGGACTCCTACAATGAGCAGTTCTTC. It codes for CASSLRGRDSYNEQFF. The chain recombines TRBV11-3 with TRBJ2-1; possible D gene TRBD2, 6 bases. The V end was cut by 2 bases, the J end by 0 bases, with 11 bases between. Germline CDR1 reads SGHNT; CDR2 reads YENEEA. The CDR3 is 16 residues long.

This clonotype was detected many times. The chain couples TRBV18 to TRBJ1-2; D unresolved. Looked up from germline, CDR1 is KGHSH and CDR2 is LQKENI. The CDR3 length is 14 residues. Trimming stripped 2 bases from V and 4 bases from J, with 11 bases between. The CDR3 here is CASSPDEGPYGYTF. The DNA for the CDR3 is TGTGCCAGCTCACCAGACGAAGGGCCCTATGGCTACACCTTC.

CDR3 loop: CASSQPRAAGSETQYF. The CDR3 DNA reads TGTGCCAGCAGCCAACCCAGGGCGGCCGGGTCGGAGACCCAGTACTTC. This chain connects TRBV14 to TRBJ2-5; TRBD1 is a possible D gene (5 bases). CDR1 and CDR2 (germline): SGHDN, FVKESK. The CDR3 totals 16 residues. V was pared by 2 bases and J by 5 bases, with 18 bases between.

This clonotype showed up just a few times. This chain connects TRBV7-9 to TRBJ2-3; 8 bases map to TRBD1. V gave up 10 bases and J gave up 4 bases; unmatched junction bases: 7. Germline V gives CDR1 SEHNR, CDR2 FQNEAQ (reference sequence). The CDR3 has 13 residues. The CDR3 is CATRTGSADTQYF. As DNA, the CDR3 is TGTGCCACCCGGACAGGGTCCGCAGATACGCAGTATTTT.

The chain recombines TRBV9 with TRBJ2-3; TRBD2 agrees at 7 bases. There are 15 residues in the CDR3. Germline CDR1 reads SGDLS; CDR2 reads YYNGEE. Trimming cost V 2 bases and J 3 bases; bases outside gene matches: 6. CDR3 coding DNA: TGTGCCAGCAGCGTCGGCGGGAGTGGAACAGATACGCAGTATTTT. Its translation is CASSVGGSGTDTQYF.

Only a few counts were recorded for this clonotype. The CDR3 bases are TGTGCCATCAGTGAAGCAGGGAATCAGCCCCAGCATTTT. Translating it yields CAISEAGNQPQHF. The chain uses TRBV10-3 and TRBJ1-5; tentatively, D is TRBD1 (5 bases). CDR1 and CDR2 from the germline V gene are ENHRY and SYGVKD. Trimming cost V 3 bases and J 4 bases, with 7 bases left between them. There are 13 residues in the CDR3.

This clonotype was seen a handful of times. The chain has TRBV2 and TRBJ1-5; the match to TRBD1 covers 8 bases. Trimming at V came to 5 bases and at J to 10 bases, leaving 13 bases not matched to a gene. Per the germline V gene, CDR1 is SNHLY and CDR2 is FYNNEI. CDR3 size: 15 residues. CDR3 nucleotides: TGTGCCAGCAGTAAGACAGGGGCGGGAAACGAACCCCAGCATTTT. Encoded protein: CASSKTGAGNEPQHF.

This clonotype was observed at least ten times. The chain has TRBV9 and TRBJ2-3; TRBD2 is a possible D gene (5 bases). V was trimmed by 0 bases and J by 1 base, leaving 6 bases between them. Germline lookup yields CDR1 SGDLS and CDR2 YYNGEE. The CDR3 runs 14 residues. The CDR3 loop is CASSVDGGTDTQYF. The CDR3, as DNA: TGTGCCAGCAGCGTAGACGGGGGCACAGATACGCAGTATTTT.

This clonotype has at least ten counts. The CDR3 nucleotides read TGTGCCAGCAGTTTAGTCCAGGGGGCGCCAACTGAAGCTTTCTTT. It encodes CASSLVQGAPTEAFF. The chain is built from TRBV12-3 or TRBV12-4 and TRBJ1-1; TRBD1 aligns across 8 bases. Trimming cost V 1 base and J 5 bases; bases outside gene matches: 6. The length of the CDR3 is 15 residues.

There are a few counts of this clonotype. V is TRBV30 and J is TRBJ1-5, with D maybe TRBD1 (5 bases). The CDR3 extends over 13 amino acids. Trimming pared 5 bases from V and 0 bases from J, leaving 8 bases between. Germline values: CDR1 GTSNPN, CDR2 SVGIG (reference sequence). This CDR3 is CAWGTVSNQPQHF. The DNA of the CDR3 is TGTGCCTGGGGGACTGTTAGCAATCAGCCCCAGCATTTT.

This clonotype has at least ten counts. The gene calls are TRBV2 and TRBJ2-7, with 14 bases identical to TRBD2. The V segment lost 3 bases and the J segment 5 bases; nucleotides outside the gene matches: 3. The length of the CDR3 is 15 residues. The germline V gene has CDR1 SNHLY and CDR2 FYNNEI. CDR3 bases: TGTGCCAGCAGTGACGAGGGACTAGCGGGAGACGAGCAGTACTTC. Its translation: CASSDEGLAGDEQYF.

The chain employs TRBV2 and TRBJ2-5; 12 positions agree with TRBD2. The CDR3 has 15 residues. The germline V gene has CDR1 SNHLY and CDR2 FYNNEI. V dropped 6 bases and J dropped 7; count of bases not matched to a gene: 9. The CDR3 is CASRGGTSGRRTQYF. For the CDR3, the DNA is TGTGCCAGCAGGGGAGGAACTAGCGGGAGGAGGACCCAGTACTTC.

This clonotype was seen ten or more times. The chain links TRBV7-2 to TRBJ2-2; no clear D gene. Germline loops: CDR1 SGHTA, CDR2 FQGNSA. The V and J ends lost 5 bases and 2 bases respectively, with 12 bases between them. This CDR3 region has 15 residues. As DNA, the CDR3 is TGTGCCAGCAGCCCTAGTCCTATTAACACCGGGGAGCTGTTTTTT. Protein product: CASSPSPINTGELFF.

The V call is TRBV29-1, the J call TRBJ2-7; perhaps TRBD1 as D (6 bases). The CDR3 contains 18 residues. Germline assignment: CDR1 SQVTM and CDR2 ANQGSEA. Deletions cut 6 bases from V and 3 bases from J, with 30 bases between. The CDR3, as DNA: TGCAGCGTAGGCCACCGGGACATCTTTTTTTATCCGGGCTACGAGCAGTACTTC. Protein product: CSVGHRDIFFYPGYEQYF.

This clonotype was seen at least ten times. The genes are TRBV6-5 and TRBJ1-1; a possible D gene is TRBD1 (5 bases). The germline V gene has CDR1 MNHEY and CDR2 SVGAGI. Trimming left V 5 bases short and J 2 bases short, with 12 bases between. The CDR3 extends over 14 amino acids. CDR3 loop: CASSGRGSNTEAFF. CDR3 DNA: TGTGCCAGCAGTGGGCGGGGGTCCAACACTGAAGCTTTCTTT.

V and J are TRBV3-1 and TRBJ1-5; 7 nucleotides line up with TRBD1. The CDR3 is made up of 17 amino acids. The V gene end was trimmed by 1 base and the J gene end by 0 bases; junction bases not matched to a gene: 6. Germline values: CDR1 LGHDT, CDR2 YNNKEL (reference sequence). DNA for the CDR3: TGTGCCAGCAGCCAAGGCGCGGCAGGGGGTAGCAATCAGCCCCAGCATTTT. This codes for CASSQGAAGGSNQPQHF.